These 28 T cell receptor beta chains were all obtained from the same sample, sequenced in a study of shared clonotypes between healthy human individuals. Generated by immunoSEQ multiplex PCR, the TCRdb table keeps only in-frame clones and is missing some. In the table there are a few million clones, around nine tenths of which are singletons. Specimen: naive CD4+ T cells sorted from blood. Subset reported: CD45RA+ positively selected. Receptor source: a man aged 18 to 29 in good health.

On this clone: Other nucleotide sequences in the sample specify the same CDR3. The CDR3 DNA reads TGTGCCAGCTCACCCCGGGACAGGGATAATGAAAAACTGTTTTTT. Its protein product is CASSPRDRDNEKLFF. This chain uses TRBV18 with TRBJ1-4; 9 bases agree with TRBD1. The V gene end was trimmed by 3 bases and the J gene end by 4 bases; junction bases not matched to a gene: 3. Germline CDR1 is KGHSH and CDR2 is LQKENI. The CDR3 is 15 residues long.

V is TRBV21-1 and J is TRBJ2-5; TRBD1 is taken as the D call from the table, unchecked against the DNA. TRBV21-1 is an annotated pseudogene. The CDR3 is 17 residues long. The CDR3, as DNA: TGTGCCAGCATTCAAGGCCCGGGACAGGGTAGCCAAGAGACCCAGTACTTC. Its protein product is CASIQGPGQGSQETQYF.

CDR3 protein: CASNTQGSNQPQHF. CDR3 sequence (DNA): TGTGCCAGTAATACACAGGGGAGCAATCAGCCCCAGCATTTT. The chain employs TRBV19 and TRBJ1-5; 7 bases match TRBD1. The V segment lost 7 bases and the J segment 1 base; nucleotides outside the gene matches: 4. The germline CDR1 and CDR2 sequences are LNHDA and SQIVND (reference sequence). The CDR3 consists of 14 residues.

The rearrangement joins TRBV28 to TRBJ1-2, with 7 bases aligning to TRBD1. The CDR3 has 13 amino acids. Per the germline V gene, CDR1 is MDHEN and CDR2 is SYDVKM. Unmatched junction bases numbered 10, after V lost 8 bases and J lost 7 bases. The DNA for the CDR3 is TGTGCCAGCCGGCTTAAGACAGGGTCTGGCTACACCTTC. Its translation is CASRLKTGSGYTF.

V is TRBV2 and J is TRBJ1-6; D possibly corresponds to TRBD1 (6 bases). The CDR3 covers 18 residues. Germline V lookup: CDR1 SNHLY, CDR2 FYNNEI. The V and J ends lost 11 bases and 3 bases respectively, with 26 bases between them. CDR3 DNA: TGTGCCCGCACTGAAAAAGAACCAGGGGCCGGCTATAATTCACCCCTCCACTTT. It encodes CARTEKEPGAGYNSPLHF.

The V call is TRBV19, the J call TRBJ1-6, with unresolved D. From germline, CDR1 is LNHDA and CDR2 SQIVND (reference sequence). The CDR3 is 16 residues long. The V gene lost 3 bases and the J gene lost 0 bases, with 9 bases spanning the gap. CDR3 region: CASSIDTSSYNSPLHF. The CDR3 DNA reads TGTGCCAGTAGTATTGACACGAGCTCCTATAATTCACCCCTCCACTTT.

The chain is built from TRBV5-6 and TRBJ1-1; no firm D call. The CDR3 contains 11 residues. The V and J ends lost 5 bases and 7 bases respectively, with 9 bases between them. Germline CDR1 SGHDT, CDR2 YYEEEE. The CDR3, as DNA: TGTGCCAGCAGTAAAGTCCATGAAGCTTTCTTT. Translated, it gives CASSKVHEAFF.

The gene calls are TRBV18 and TRBJ2-2, with 8 bases matching TRBD2. CDR3 size: 16 residues. Trimming took 3 bases from V and 0 from J; bases not matched to a gene: 3. Germline-derived CDR1 and CDR2 are KGHSH and LQKENI. This CDR3 reads CASSPPGLANTGELFF. The CDR3 DNA sequence: TGTGCCAGCTCACCGCCGGGACTAGCGAACACCGGGGAGCTGTTTTTT.

The V gene is TRBV6-5, the J gene TRBJ1-2; perhaps TRBD1 as D (6 bases). The CDR3 totals 13 residues. Between the trimmed V and J ends, which lost 6 bases and 4 bases, there was a span of 12 bases. The V gene's germline CDR1 is MNHEY and CDR2 SVGAGI. CDR3 residues: CASREGQSYGYTF. The CDR3 bases are TGTGCCAGCAGAGAAGGACAGTCCTATGGCTACACCTTC.

This chain links TRBV19 with TRBJ2-7; TRBD2 matches 16 bases. The CDR3 sequence is 20 residues long. The ends lost 5 bases at V and 7 bases at J; junction bases unmatched: 20. Germline CDR1 is LNHDA and CDR2 is SQIVND (reference sequence). The CDR3 coding sequence is TGTGCCAGTAGTCAACACCCGCCGGGACTAGCGGGAGGGCCCACGCGGGAGCAGTACTTC. This sequence encodes CASSQHPPGLAGGPTREQYF.

Regarding this clone: At the DNA level, this CDR3 is encoded by other sequences in the same sample as well. The rearrangement joins TRBV5-1 to TRBJ2-7; a possible D gene is TRBD2 (6 bases). The germline CDR1 and CDR2 sequences are SGHRS and YFSETQ. The CDR3 is 14 amino acids. The V end was cut by 5 bases, the J end by 0 bases, with 12 bases between. The CDR3 is CASSLDGSSYEQYF. CDR3 DNA sequence: TGCGCCAGCAGTCTGGACGGGAGCTCCTACGAGCAGTACTTC.

The rearrangement joins TRBV7-2 to TRBJ2-7, with 8 positions matching TRBD2. The germline V gene has CDR1 SGHTA and CDR2 FQGNSA. J lost 5 bases, V lost 8 bases, and 8 bases had no gene match. The CDR3 runs 13 residues. In DNA, the CDR3 is TGTGCCAGCTCGAGCGGGAGCGGAAACGAGCAGTACTTC. It codes for CASSSGSGNEQYF. The full variable domain, rest sourced from reference TRBV7-2 and TRBJ2-7, is GAGVSQSPSNKVTEKGKDVELRCDPISGHTALYWYRQSLGQGLEFLIYFQGNSAPDKSGLPSDRFSAERTGGSVSTLTIQRTQQEDSAVYLCASSSGSGNEQYFGPGTRLTVT.

The CDR3 region has the DNA TGTGCCAGCAGCTTAGAGGGTGATGGATCACCCCTCCACTTT. Its translation: CASSLEGDGSPLHF. The V and J genes are TRBV11-1 and TRBJ1-6, with D unclear. Germline values: CDR1 SGHAT, CDR2 FQDESV (reference sequence). The CDR3 is made up of 14 amino acids. The V end lost 1 base, the J end lost 10 bases, and 11 bases lay between the germline ends.

On this clone: Other DNA variants within this sample encode the same CDR3. This chain's CDR3 is CASSSGKDRVGNTIYF. For the CDR3, the DNA is TGTGCCAGCAGCTCGGGCAAAGACAGAGTTGGAAACACCATATATTTT. The rearrangement links TRBV5-4 to TRBJ1-3, with D possibly TRBD1 on 5 matching bases. CDR1 SGHNT and CDR2 YYREEE come from the germline V gene (reference sequence). The CDR3 has 16 amino acids. Deletions cut 3 bases from V and 3 bases from J, with 16 bases between.

The rearrangement uses TRBV4-1 and TRBJ1-6; D perhaps matches TRBD1 (6 bases). The V gene's germline CDR1 is MGHRA and CDR2 YSYEKL. V was shortened by 2 bases and J by 5 bases, with 19 bases between the two germline ends. The CDR3 extends over 18 amino acids. The DNA for the CDR3 is TGCGCCAGCAGCCAAACGAGAGGACAGACATTCGATAATTCACCCCTCCACTTT. It yields the protein CASSQTRGQTFDNSPLHF.

The V and J genes are TRBV2 and TRBJ2-5; 8 bases fit TRBD1. V was pared by 6 bases and J by 5 bases, with 8 bases of the junction left unmatched. The CDR3 is 14 amino acids. Per germline, CDR1 SNHLY and CDR2 FYNNEI. As DNA, the CDR3 is TGTGCCAGCAGCGCAGACAGGGGCATTGAGACCCAGTACTTC. Protein product: CASSADRGIETQYF.

The chain couples TRBV19 to TRBJ2-3; TRBD1 might be the D (6 bases). Trimming stripped 4 bases from V and 5 bases from J, with 10 bases between. Germline lookup yields CDR1 LNHDA and CDR2 SQIVND (reference sequence). The CDR3 runs to 13 residues. The CDR3 loop reads CASSSQGLDTQYF. The CDR3, as DNA: TGTGCCAGTAGTAGCCAGGGGTTAGATACGCAGTATTTT.

The rearrangement joins TRBV7-2 to TRBJ1-2, with D unclear. From germline, CDR1 is SGHTA and CDR2 FQGNSA. The CDR3 extends over 14 amino acids. The germline V and J ends were trimmed by 5 bases and 6 bases, with 16 bases remaining between them. CDR3 in DNA: TGTGCCAGCAGCCAGACGGTGGGTTTAGATGGCTACACCTTC. It encodes CASSQTVGLDGYTF.

This chain connects TRBV6-1 to TRBJ1-5, with D hard to call. The CDR3 contains 13 residues. Trimming left V 5 bases short and J 7 bases short, with 12 bases between. CDR1 is MNHNS and CDR2 is SASEGT in the germline V gene. The CDR3 sequence: CASSPILGQPQHF. CDR3 bases: TGTGCCAGCAGTCCGATCCTGGGCCAGCCCCAGCATTTT.

The table lists this clone with a few counts. The junction does not match germline at one end; this may be a read error. V is TRBV19 and J is TRBJ1-4, with D tentatively TRBD1 (5 bases). The CDR3 is 16 amino acids. From germline, CDR1 is LNHDA and CDR2 SQIVND (reference sequence). This CDR3 reads CASSTTRGTTSEKLFF. The CDR3 region has the DNA TGTGCCAGTAGCACAACTCGAGGGACGACTAGTGAAAAACTGTTTTTT.

This chain joins TRBV27 and TRBJ2-7; weak D call: TRBD1 (5 bases). Germline V CDR1 and CDR2: MNHEY, SMNVEV (reference sequence). Trimming pared 0 bases from V and 2 bases from J, leaving 14 bases between. The CDR3 loop spans 16 amino acids. CDR3 in amino acids: CASSLSPQGSPYEQYF. The CDR3 nucleotides are TGTGCCAGCAGTTTATCTCCCCAGGGTTCCCCCTACGAGCAGTACTTC.

The chain couples TRBV10-3 to TRBJ1-1; no clear D gene. Germline-derived CDR1 and CDR2 are ENHRY and SYGVKD. The CDR3 has 14 amino acids. Trimming removed 11 bases from V and 0 bases from J, with 16 bases in between. The CDR3 spells CAASAANMNTEAFF. As DNA, the CDR3 is TGTGCCGCATCAGCTGCAAACATGAACACTGAAGCTTTCTTT.

DNA of the CDR3: TGTGCCATCAGTGGATCAGGAGGCTACACCTTC. Residues: CAISGSGGYTF. The rearrangement uses TRBV10-3 and TRBJ1-2; no clear D. Between the trimmed V and J ends, which lost 4 bases and 8 bases, there was a span of 8 bases. Germline CDR1 is ENHRY and CDR2 is SYGVKD. The CDR3 consists of 11 residues.

This chain joins TRBV2 and TRBJ1-5; D unresolved. CDR3 length equals 18 residues. Germline V gene lookup returns CDR1 SNHLY and CDR2 FYNNEI. Trimming shortened V by 3 bases and J by 5 bases, and 23 bases separated the two germline ends. CDR3 coding DNA: TGTGCCAGCAGTGAGATTGGAACTGCCCCGTTGACCCATCAGCCCCAGCATTTT. It is translated as CASSEIGTAPLTHQPQHF. Full variable domain (remainder filled in from reference TRBV2 and TRBJ1-5): EPEVTQTPSHQVTQMGQEVILRCVPISNHLYFYWYRQILGQKVEFLVSFYNNEISEKSEIFDDQFSVERPDGSNFTLKIRSTKLEDSAMYFCASSEIGTAPLTHQPQHFGDGTRLSIL.

V is TRBV18 and J is TRBJ2-1; no definite D call. The CDR3 spans 15 residues. The V end was cut by 1 base, the J end by 4 bases, with 11 bases between. Germline V gene lookup returns CDR1 KGHSH and CDR2 LQKENI. The CDR3 bases are TGTGCCAGCTCACCACTAGGGCCCCGATACAATGAGCAGTTCTTC. This gives the protein CASSPLGPRYNEQFF.

The gene calls are TRBV29-1 and TRBJ1-5, with D possibly being TRBD1 (6 bases). This CDR3 is built from 13 residues. Trimming pared 6 bases from V and 5 bases from J, leaving 14 bases between. Germline CDR1 and CDR2: SQVTM and ANQGSEA. Written as DNA, the CDR3 is TGCAGCGTGGCAGGCGGGGGCGATCAGCCCCAGCATTTT. It codes for CSVAGGGDQPQHF.

The chain employs TRBV4-3 and TRBJ2-7; 8 nucleotides align to TRBD1. Germline CDR1 reads LGHNA; CDR2 reads YSLEER. This CDR3 comprises 17 residues. The V and J ends lost 5 bases and 2 bases, in that order; junction bases with no gene match: 14. CDR3 sequence reads: CASSYHTGQGGTYEQYF. In DNA form, the CDR3 reads TGCGCCAGCAGCTATCATACCGGACAGGGAGGCACCTACGAGCAGTACTTC.

The chain combines TRBV4-1 with TRBJ2-1; maybe TRBD2 (6 bases). The germline V and J ends were trimmed by 4 bases and 0 bases, with 10 bases remaining between them. The length of the CDR3 is 15 residues. Germline V gives CDR1 MGHRA, CDR2 YSYEKL. In nucleotides, the CDR3 is TGCGCCAGCAGCCCGGGACTTTCCTCCTACAATGAGCAGTTCTTC. This sequence encodes CASSPGLSSYNEQFF.